The source of this TCR beta chain is a study of cytomegalovirus exposure and HLA in healthy donors. Across the whole study: The platform used for the 120 or so validation repertoires matched that of the 600 to 800 first-cohort repertoires, a later analysis reported. Study-wide results and limits: The study found most TCR sequences rare, yet found some public TCRs in many donors. Cytomegalovirus association was assigned to about 150 TCR beta chains.

Assay: immunoSEQ multiplex PCR; the TCRdb copy retains only in-frame clones and omits some. The profile shows roughly 100,000 clones, roughly 86% of them singletons. This clone was counted only a few times. Its target is unknown. The donors were part of the approximately 120-subject validation cohort, which stood apart from the roughly 700-subject first cohort. The germline V gene encodes CDR1 SGHAT and CDR2 FQNNGV. This CDR3 comprises 11 residues. With 5 bases removed from V and 4 bases from J, the gap between germline ends came to 3 bases. V and J are TRBV11-2 and TRBJ2-1; D remains unclear. Sequencing used PBMCs. This clonotype originated in a young woman in good health and CMV-seropositive. CDR3 DNA: TGTGCCAGCAGCCCGTACAATGAGCAGTTCTTC. Amino acids: CASSPYNEQFF.